The entry below describes one TCR beta chain. No cognate antigen has been identified for it. Base quality data are lacking; no much larger clone is found one base away. The CDR3 measures 14 amino acids from cysteine to phenylalanine. CDR3 DNA only is kept here, 42 bases in frame from base 1. Trimming leaves V shorter by 6 bases and J shorter by 1 base, with the junction holding 3 bases beyond the gene matches. The germline V gene gives CDR1 as SGHNT and CDR2 as YENEEA. The data derive from a study of cytomegalovirus exposure and HLA in healthy donors (dated by TCRdb to between 2016 and 2019). Regarding the research as a whole: An earlier analysis of some 600 of the donors reported approximately 280 Gb of sequence data and around 100 million unique TCR beta sequences obtained from roughly 170 million T cells. The number of typed donors differed by locus: about 629-640 for A, B, C, DRB1 and DQB1; 522 for DQA1; over 600 for DPA1; and around 470 for DPB1. An earlier analysis of 587 of the donors applied high-throughput TCR beta sequencing to assess whether each TCR beta V gene segment acted as functional or pseudogenic. Rather than drawing on any new phenotypic data, the later analysis identified candidate immune exposures from TCR beta sequences and the way those sequences occurred across donors. High-throughput TCR immunosequencing, statistical association of individual TCRs with disease status, and machine learning were combined to predict cytomegalovirus infection status. Among the roughly 430 genotyped donors, around 81% belonged to the genetic ancestry cluster associated with self-reported Caucasian donors. A separate validation cohort of some 130 different subjects was used in addition to the approximately 700-subject first cohort. Donor age, sex, ethnicity and CMV serostatus were compiled together with the repertoire data. A later analysis re-analyzed previously published TCR beta repertoires from 650 to 800 donors and added high-resolution HLA genotyping to study TCR occurrence patterns. Roughly 300 gigabases of sequencing data and about 92 million unique TCR sequences made up an early release that covered some 640 HLA-typed donors. HLA typing included class I and class II loci at four-digit resolution. The study used immunosequencing to profile the T cell repertoires of some 600 subjects and linked those repertoires to cytomegalovirus serostatus. A later genetic analysis used genome-wide SNP genotypes for 398 of the 666 donors, treating that subset as a discovery cohort. The study aimed to test whether cataloging public T cell receptors could reveal signatures of past pathogen exposure. Several DR-DQ haplotypes were handled as single units for association and clustering, since linkage in the cohort was strong. Among over 350 genotyped donors of the cohort, an average of about 240,000 unique TCR beta nucleotide sequences were sequenced per donor, roughly 20% of them non-productive. All discovery cohort repertoires had been generated on a single sequencing platform.

Library preparation was by the immunoSEQ multiplex PCR assay. For the multiplex PCR, a mixture combining 60 forward primers for TCR Vbeta segments and 13 reverse primers for TCR Jbeta segments was used. A multiplex PCR assay on genomic DNA amplified the CDR3 region of rearranged TCR beta genes. On the Illumina HiSeq System, the amplified TCR beta libraries were sequenced as 87-base-pair reads. Turning to the authors' computational methods: A later analysis tallied around 80 million unique TCR beta chains across the 640 or so repertoires, and some 12 million of those chains were shared by two or more donors. A nearest-neighbor algorithm error-corrected the raw reads and collapsed the reads into unique sequences, merging closely related sequences to remove PCR and sequencing errors. V, D and J gene segments were assigned by aligning CDR3 sequences to IMGT reference sequences. Each retained sequence needed at least a six-nucleotide match to both a V gene segment and a J gene segment. Rearrangements were called productive when the CDR3 lacked stop codons and stayed in frame with V and J; all others were non-productive. CDR3 was defined by IMGT convention, running from the second conserved V-encoded cysteine to the conserved J-encoded phenylalanine. Sequences without an unambiguous match to a single V gene segment were excluded from the earlier analysis of approximately 560 of the donors. In an earlier analysis of some 590 of the donors, a V segment was called functional when productive rearrangements were above 56.7%, and segregating when the standard deviation between donors exceeded 5%. A statistical classification framework was built to diagnose cytomegalovirus status from the catalog of TCR beta chain sequences. A later analysis assigned V and J genes by comparing TCR nucleotide sequences with IMGT/GENE-DB human TR gene sequences. A later analysis assigned CDR3 sequences and most-parsimonious VDJ recombination scenarios with the TCRdist pipeline. In a later analysis, each TCR beta chain was defined by its CDR3 amino acid sequence together with its V-gene family, and reads lacking a unique V-gene family were excluded. In a later analysis, a few hundred highly shared, low-generation-probability nucleotide sequences were removed to address suspected cross-contamination and a sequencing artifact. In a later analysis, a clonal expansion index for each public chain was calculated from normalized within-repertoire ranks of inferred template counts. In a later analysis, generation probabilities were computed with a VDJ recombination model fitted to out-of-frame rearrangements, and the resulting probabilities were checked against IGoR. In a later analysis, TCR-TCR, TCR-HLA and TCR-CMV co-occurrence was scored with hypergeometric tests, and a repertoire-size bias correction was applied to TCR pairs. In a later analysis, false discovery rates were estimated by permuting HLA or CMV assignments 20 times. A later analysis grouped co-occurring TCRs with DBSCAN, adding TCRdist sequence similarity when clustering within HLA-allele-positive subsets. For co-occurrence clustering, repertoires with fewer than 30,000 or more than 120,000 public chains were excluded, along with roughly 5 repertoires with anomalous nucleotide sharing. TCRdb took over this immuneACCESS table, retaining in-frame rearrangements with V and J assigned. Such tables are incomplete; in checked studies, under half of the missing clones stem from an unresolved V gene, and the remainder is unexplained. V, J and clone size are taken as reported in that table, and D and trimming were inferred from the DNA itself. The sample records around 180,000 clones, approximately 84% of which are singletons. The ten top clones hold 4.8% of the sample.

What the work shows at the level of the full study, not this receptor alone: The classifier was reported to diagnose cytomegalovirus status with high specificity and sensitivity in both the original and validation cohorts. In a later analysis, HLA-associated TCR beta chains were found to be more clonally expanded and to have lower generation probabilities than equally common non-associated chains. Presence/absence analyses assumed roughly uniform sequencing depth across donors, an assumption that may not hold. For the cohort, immune exposure information was limited to CMV serostatus. A cluster of highly shared sequence variants was judged likely to be a technical artifact of the sequencing pipeline. In a later analysis, the rate of TCR association differed among HLA loci, with DRB1 alleles having the most associated TCRs and HLA-C alleles having the fewest. Most CMV-associated TCR beta chains appeared to be HLA-restricted in a later analysis, and the HLA associations seemed to be driven largely by CMV exposure. Strong co-occurrence of HLA alleles, especially DR and DQ, made assigning TCR associations to individual alleles difficult. According to a later analysis, parvovirus B19, influenza, CMV and Epstein-Barr virus appeared linked to several top co-occurrence clusters. In an earlier analysis of 500 to 650 of the donors, most TCR beta V segments appeared in productive rearrangements about 87% or about 30% of the time, broadly matching IMGT annotations. This cohort had only TCR beta chains sequenced, and the lack of alpha or paired-chain data limited which features could be detected. It was suggested by the authors that the approach could potentially be generalized to other disease states and immunological phenotypes. At a false discovery rate of 0.05, a later analysis linked under 20,000 TCR beta sequences to specific HLA alleles. Most TCR sequences were observed very rarely across donors, whereas some public TCRs were present in many individuals. A few of the identified cytomegalovirus-associated TCR beta chains were confirmed in vitro to be specific for cytomegalovirus antigens. A further reported finding was that TCR beta sequences accurately predicted the HLA-A and HLA-B alleles for most subjects in the first cohort. HLA typing was unavailable for some donors at each locus, so association tests used only the typed subset. In the study, 150 to 200 TCR beta chains were listed as associated with cytomegalovirus. About 17 rarely observed V segments, including chromosome 9 orphons, were excluded from the earlier analysis of almost 600 of the donors because counts were too low. Correlated functional status among segregating V segments might be attributable to linkage disequilibrium, but an unknown experimental factor could not be ruled out. In a later genetic analysis, a missense DCLRE1C variant was associated with V-gene and J-gene trimming of TCR beta chains, and the association was replicated in an independent cohort. Because the 87-base-pair reads could not distinguish some IMGT-functional V segments, including TRBV6-2 and TRBV6-3, those segments were excluded. In a later genetic analysis, fewer N-insertions in productive TCRs were reported among donors in an Asian-associated ancestry cluster than the approximately 670-donor mean.

The cohort was made up of around 720 healthy bone marrow donors. At the time of sampling, all cohort members were nominally healthy, though unrecorded immune exposures were likely present. The donor was CMV seronegative and belonged to the group of 380 or so seronegative cohort members. A peripheral blood sample was provided by each donor, and peripheral blood mononuclear cells were used for TCR beta sequencing. Genomic DNA extraction from the blood cell samples was performed with the Qiagen DNeasy Blood Extraction Kit. The chain was built from TRBV11-3 and TRBJ1-3, and 7 junction bases match TRBD1. The source is a young man in good health and CMV-seronegative. The specimen was PBMCs. The CDR3 protein is CASRGGRSGNTIYF. The DNA is TGTGCCAGCAGAGGGGGCAGGTCTGGAAACACCATATATTTT.